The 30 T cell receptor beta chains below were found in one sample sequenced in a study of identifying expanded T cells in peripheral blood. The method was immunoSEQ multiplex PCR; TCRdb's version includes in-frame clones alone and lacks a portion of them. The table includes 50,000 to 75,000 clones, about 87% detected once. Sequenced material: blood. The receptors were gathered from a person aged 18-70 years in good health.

Here the CDR3 reads CASSRQGINEQYF. The CDR3, as DNA: TGTGCCAGCAGTCGACAGGGAATTAACGAGCAGTACTTC. This sequence joins TRBV5-4 and TRBJ2-7; TRBD1 aligns across 7 bases. The CDR3 has 13 residues. The V segment lost 5 bases and the J segment 5 bases; nucleotides outside the gene matches: 7. CDR1 and CDR2 from the germline V gene are SGHNT and YYREEE (reference sequence).

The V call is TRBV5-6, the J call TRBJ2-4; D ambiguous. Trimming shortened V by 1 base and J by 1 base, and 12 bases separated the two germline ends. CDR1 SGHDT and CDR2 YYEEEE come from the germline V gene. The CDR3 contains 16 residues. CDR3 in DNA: TGTGCCAGCAGCTTGACGGCAGTTTCTGCCAAAAACATTCAGTACTTC. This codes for CASSLTAVSAKNIQYF.

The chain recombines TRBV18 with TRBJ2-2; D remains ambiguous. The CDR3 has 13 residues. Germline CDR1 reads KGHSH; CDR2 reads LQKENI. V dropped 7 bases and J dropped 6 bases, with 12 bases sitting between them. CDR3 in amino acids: CASLRLGAGELFF. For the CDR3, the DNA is TGTGCCAGCTTACGACTGGGTGCCGGGGAGCTGTTTTTT.

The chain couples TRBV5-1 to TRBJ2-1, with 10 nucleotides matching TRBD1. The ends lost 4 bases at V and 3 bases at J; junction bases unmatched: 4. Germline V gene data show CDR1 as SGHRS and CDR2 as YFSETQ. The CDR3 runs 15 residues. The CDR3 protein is CASSPRTGGYNEQFF. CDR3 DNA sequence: TGCGCCAGCAGCCCGAGGACAGGGGGCTACAATGAGCAGTTCTTC.

The CDR3 DNA follows: TGTGCCTGGAGGAGACAGGGGGCGAATACTGAAGCTTTCTTT. It codes for CAWRRQGANTEAFF. This sequence joins TRBV30 and TRBJ1-1; 10 bases line up with TRBD1. This CDR3 has 14 residues. The germline CDR1 and CDR2 sequences are GTSNPN and SVGIG (reference sequence). With 3 bases clipped from V and 5 bases from J, the junction kept 6 bases outside the gene matches.

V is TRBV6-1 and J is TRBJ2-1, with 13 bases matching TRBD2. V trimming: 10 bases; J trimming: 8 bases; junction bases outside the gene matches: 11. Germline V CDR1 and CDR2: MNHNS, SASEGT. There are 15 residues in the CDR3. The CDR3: CAISPGLAGMDEQFF. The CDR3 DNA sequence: TGTGCCATCTCTCCGGGACTAGCGGGAATGGATGAGCAGTTCTTC.

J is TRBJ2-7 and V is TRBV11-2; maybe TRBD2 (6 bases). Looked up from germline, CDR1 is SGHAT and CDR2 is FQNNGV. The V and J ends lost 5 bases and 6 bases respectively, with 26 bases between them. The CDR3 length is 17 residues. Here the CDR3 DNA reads TGTGCCAGCAGCCCCTTAGGTAGGGGACTGGAGGGATTCGAGCAGTACTTC. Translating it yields CASSPLGRGLEGFEQYF.

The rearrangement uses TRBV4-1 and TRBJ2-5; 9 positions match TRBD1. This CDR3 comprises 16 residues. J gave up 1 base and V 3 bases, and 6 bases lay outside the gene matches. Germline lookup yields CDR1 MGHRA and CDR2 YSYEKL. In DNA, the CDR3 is TGCGCCAGCAGCCAGTCCAGACAGGGGGGCCAAGAGACCCAGTACTTC. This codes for CASSQSRQGGQETQYF.

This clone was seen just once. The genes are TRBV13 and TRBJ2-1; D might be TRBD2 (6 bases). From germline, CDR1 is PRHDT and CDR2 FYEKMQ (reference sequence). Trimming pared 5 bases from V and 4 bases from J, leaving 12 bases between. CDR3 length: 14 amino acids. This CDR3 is CASSTPSAYNEQFF. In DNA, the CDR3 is TGTGCCAGCAGCACCCCTAGCGCGTACAATGAGCAGTTCTTC.

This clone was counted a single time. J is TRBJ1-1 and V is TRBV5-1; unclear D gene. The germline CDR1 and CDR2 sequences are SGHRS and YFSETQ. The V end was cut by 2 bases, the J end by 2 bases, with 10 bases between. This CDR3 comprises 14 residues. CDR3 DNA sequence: TGCGCCAGCAGCTTCTCACAGCCCAACACTGAAGCTTTCTTT. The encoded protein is CASSFSQPNTEAFF.

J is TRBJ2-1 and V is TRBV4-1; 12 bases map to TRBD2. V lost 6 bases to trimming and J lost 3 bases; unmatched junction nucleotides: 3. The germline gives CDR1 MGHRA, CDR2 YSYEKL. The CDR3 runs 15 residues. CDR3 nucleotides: TGCGCCAGCAGACGGACTAGCGGGGACTACAATGAGCAGTTCTTC. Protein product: CASRRTSGDYNEQFF.

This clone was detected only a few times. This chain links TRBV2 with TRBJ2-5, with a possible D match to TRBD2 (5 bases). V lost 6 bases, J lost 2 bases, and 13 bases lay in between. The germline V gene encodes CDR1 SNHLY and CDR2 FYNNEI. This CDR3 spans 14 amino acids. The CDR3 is CASSPGRGQETQYF. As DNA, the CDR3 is TGTGCCAGCAGCCCTGGACGAGGGCAAGAGACCCAGTACTTC.

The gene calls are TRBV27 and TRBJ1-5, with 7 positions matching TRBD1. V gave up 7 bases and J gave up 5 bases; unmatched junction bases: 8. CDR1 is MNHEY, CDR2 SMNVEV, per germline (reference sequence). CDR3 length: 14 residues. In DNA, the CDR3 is TGTGCCAGCAATAAGACAGGGAATGATCAGCCCCAGCATTTT. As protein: CASNKTGNDQPQHF.

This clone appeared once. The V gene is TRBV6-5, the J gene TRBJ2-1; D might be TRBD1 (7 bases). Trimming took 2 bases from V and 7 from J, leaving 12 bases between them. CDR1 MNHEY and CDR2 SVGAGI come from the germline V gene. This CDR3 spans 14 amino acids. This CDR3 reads CASSYGQGGNEQFF. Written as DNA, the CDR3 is TGTGCCAGCAGTTACGGGCAGGGGGGAAATGAGCAGTTCTTC.

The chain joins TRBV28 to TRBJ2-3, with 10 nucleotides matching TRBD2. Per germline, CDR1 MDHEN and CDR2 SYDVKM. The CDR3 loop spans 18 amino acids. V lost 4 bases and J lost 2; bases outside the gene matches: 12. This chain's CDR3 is CASSSPRVSGGPTDTQYF. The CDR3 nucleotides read TGTGCCAGCAGTTCGCCCCGGGTTAGCGGGGGGCCCACAGATACGCAGTATTTT.

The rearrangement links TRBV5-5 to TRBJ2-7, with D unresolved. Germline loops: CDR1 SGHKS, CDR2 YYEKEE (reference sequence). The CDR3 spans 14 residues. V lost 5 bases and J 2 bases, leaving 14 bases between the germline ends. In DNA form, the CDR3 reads TGTGCCAGCAGTCCTACTGGAGCGACCTACGAGCAGTACTTC. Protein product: CASSPTGATYEQYF.

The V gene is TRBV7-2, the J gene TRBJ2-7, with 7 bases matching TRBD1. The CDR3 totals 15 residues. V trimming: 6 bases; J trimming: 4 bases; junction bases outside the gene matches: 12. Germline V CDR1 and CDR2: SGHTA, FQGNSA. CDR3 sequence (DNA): TGTGCCAGCAGTCTTCGGCGCGACAGGGTATACGAGCAGTACTTC. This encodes CASSLRRDRVYEQYF.

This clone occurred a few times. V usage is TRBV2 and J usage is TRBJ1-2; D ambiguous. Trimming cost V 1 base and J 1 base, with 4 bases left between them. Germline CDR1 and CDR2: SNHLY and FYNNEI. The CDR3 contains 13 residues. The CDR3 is CASSEGINYGYTF. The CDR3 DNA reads TGTGCCAGCAGTGAAGGGATTAACTATGGCTACACCTTC.

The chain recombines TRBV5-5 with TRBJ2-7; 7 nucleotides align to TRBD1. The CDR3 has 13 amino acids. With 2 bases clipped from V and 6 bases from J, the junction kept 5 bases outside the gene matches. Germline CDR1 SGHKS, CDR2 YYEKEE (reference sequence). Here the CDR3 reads CASSFRQGGEQYF. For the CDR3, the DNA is TGTGCCAGCAGCTTCAGACAGGGTGGCGAGCAGTACTTC. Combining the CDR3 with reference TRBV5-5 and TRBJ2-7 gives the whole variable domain DAGVTQSPTHLIKTRGQQVTLRCSPISGHKSVSWYQQVLGQGPQFIFQYYEKEERGRGNFPDRFSARQFPNYSSELNVNALLLGDSALYLCASSFRQGGEQYFGPGTRLTVT.

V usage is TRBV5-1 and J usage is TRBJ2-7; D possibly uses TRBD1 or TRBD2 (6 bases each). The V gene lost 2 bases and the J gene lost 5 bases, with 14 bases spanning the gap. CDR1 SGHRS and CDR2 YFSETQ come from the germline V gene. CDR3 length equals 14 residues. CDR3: CASSFNREANEQYF. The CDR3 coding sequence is TGCGCCAGCAGCTTTAACAGGGAGGCCAACGAGCAGTACTTC. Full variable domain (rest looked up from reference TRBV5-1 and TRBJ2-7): KAGVTQTPRYLIKTRGQQVTLSCSPISGHRSVSWYQQTPGQGLQFLFEYFSETQRNKGNFPGRFSGRQFSNSRSEMNVSTLELGDSALYLCASSFNREANEQYFGPGTRLTVT.

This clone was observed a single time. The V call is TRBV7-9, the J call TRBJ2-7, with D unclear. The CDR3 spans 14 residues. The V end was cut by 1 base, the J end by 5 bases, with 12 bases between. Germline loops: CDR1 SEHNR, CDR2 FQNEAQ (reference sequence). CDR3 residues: CASSLDPNPNEQYF. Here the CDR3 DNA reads TGTGCCAGCAGCTTAGACCCCAACCCCAACGAGCAGTACTTC.

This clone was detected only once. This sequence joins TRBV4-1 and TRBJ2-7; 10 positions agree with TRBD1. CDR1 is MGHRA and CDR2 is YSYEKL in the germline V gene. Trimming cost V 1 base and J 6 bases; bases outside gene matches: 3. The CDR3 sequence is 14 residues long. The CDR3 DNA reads TGCGCCAGCAGCCAAGGTGGGACAGGGGTCGAGCAGTACTTC. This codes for CASSQGGTGVEQYF.

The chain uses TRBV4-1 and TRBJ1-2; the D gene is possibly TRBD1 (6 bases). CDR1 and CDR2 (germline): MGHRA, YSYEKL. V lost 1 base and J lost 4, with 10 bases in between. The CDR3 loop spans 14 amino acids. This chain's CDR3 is CASSQVGGLYGYTF. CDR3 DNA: TGCGCCAGCAGCCAAGTAGGGGGTCTCTATGGCTACACCTTC.

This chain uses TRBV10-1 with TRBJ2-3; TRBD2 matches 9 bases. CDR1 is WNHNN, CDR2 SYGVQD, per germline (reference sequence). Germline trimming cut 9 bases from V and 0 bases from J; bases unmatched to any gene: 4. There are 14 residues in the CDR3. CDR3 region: CASSGGTSTDTQYF. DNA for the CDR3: TGCGCCAGTAGCGGGGGAACTAGCACAGATACGCAGTATTTT.

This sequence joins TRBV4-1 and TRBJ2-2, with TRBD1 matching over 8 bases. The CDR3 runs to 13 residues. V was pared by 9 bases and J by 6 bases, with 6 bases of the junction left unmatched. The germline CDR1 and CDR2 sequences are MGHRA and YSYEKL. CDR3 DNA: TGCGCCAGTTCATTGACAGGGGCCGGGGAGCTGTTTTTT. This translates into CASSLTGAGELFF.

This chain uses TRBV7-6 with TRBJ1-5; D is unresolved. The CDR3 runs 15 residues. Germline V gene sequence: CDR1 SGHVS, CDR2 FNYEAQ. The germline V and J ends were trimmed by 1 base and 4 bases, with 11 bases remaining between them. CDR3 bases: TGTGCCAGCAGCTTAGGTCTTGATGGGAATCAGCCCCAGCATTTT. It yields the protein CASSLGLDGNQPQHF.

CDR3 sequence reads: CASSPPSNMNTEAFF. The CDR3 DNA sequence: TGTGCCAGCTCACCACCCTCGAACATGAACACTGAAGCTTTCTTT. The rearrangement uses TRBV18 and TRBJ1-1, with unresolved D. The CDR3 contains 15 residues. Trimming pared 0 bases from V and 0 bases from J, leaving 8 bases between. In germline, CDR1 is KGHSH, CDR2 LQKENI.

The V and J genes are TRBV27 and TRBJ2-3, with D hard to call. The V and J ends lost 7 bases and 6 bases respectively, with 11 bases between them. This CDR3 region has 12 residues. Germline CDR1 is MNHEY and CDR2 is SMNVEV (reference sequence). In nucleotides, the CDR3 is TGTGCCAGCAACAGTCACGGGGATACGCAGTATTTT. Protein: CASNSHGDTQYF.

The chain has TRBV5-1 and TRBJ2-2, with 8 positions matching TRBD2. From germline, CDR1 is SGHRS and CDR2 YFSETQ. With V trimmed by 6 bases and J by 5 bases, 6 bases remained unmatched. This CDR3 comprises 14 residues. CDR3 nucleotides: TGCGCCAGCAACAGCGGCGGGGGGACCGGGGAGCTGTTTTTT. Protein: CASNSGGGTGELFF.

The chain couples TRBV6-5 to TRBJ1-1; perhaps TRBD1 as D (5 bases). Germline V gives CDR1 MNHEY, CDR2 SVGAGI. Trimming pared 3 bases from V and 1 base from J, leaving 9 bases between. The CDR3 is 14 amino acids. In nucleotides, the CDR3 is TGTGCCAGCAGTTATGTCGGGGGGAACACTGAAGCTTTCTTT. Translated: CASSYVGGNTEAFF.